Listed below are T cell receptor beta chains from one sample, sequenced in a study of T cells after yellow fever vaccination. TCRdb passed the 5' RACE reads through MiXCR, listing each CDR3 protein once. The table has about 96,000 distinct CDR3 sequences, under 9% seen once. The sequenced sample was CD8+ T cells not binding an NS4B(214-222) dextramer, sorted from PBMCs, obtained around 15 days after the first yellow fever vaccination. All receptors come from a man aged 18 to 29 who received the YFV17D yellow fever vaccine. The CDR3 runs from the conserved cysteine through the conserved F or W. Some rows have no size entry. The others give once, few or many, or a class for an expanded clone.

V gene: TRBV12-3/TRBV12-4; J gene: TRBJ1-2; clone size: -; CDR3 protein: CASSLGEGYTF
V gene: TRBV27; J gene: TRBJ2-2; clone size: -; CDR3 protein: CASSLSGTGISPNTGELFF
V gene: TRBV5-1; J gene: TRBJ1-1; clone size: few; CDR3 protein: CASSLEGNPSVDTEAFF
V gene: TRBV7-9; J gene: TRBJ2-3; clone size: few; CDR3 protein: CASSRAETSRADTQYF
V gene: TRBV6-5; J gene: TRBJ2-5; clone size: few; CDR3 protein: CASSYSKGFQETQYF
V gene: TRBV5-4; J gene: TRBJ1-2; clone size: -; CDR3 protein: CASSYPGNPNYGYTF
V gene: TRBV23-1; J gene: TRBJ2-6; clone size: many; CDR3 protein: CASSLRTSGANVLTF
V gene: TRBV4-1; J gene: TRBJ2-5; clone size: few; CDR3 protein: CASSPLLGAGPQQETQYF
V gene: TRBV11-2; J gene: TRBJ2-5; clone size: -; CDR3 protein: CASSRTSGGKVETQYF
V gene: TRBV12-3/TRBV12-4; J gene: TRBJ2-7; clone size: -; CDR3 protein: CASGLAGTSYEQYF
V gene: TRBV6-6; J gene: TRBJ2-1; clone size: few; CDR3 protein: CASSSVNNEQFF
V gene: TRBV20-1; J gene: TRBJ2-1; clone size: many; CDR3 protein: CSAPTTSGGLVNEQFF
V gene: TRBV28; J gene: TRBJ1-1; clone size: many; CDR3 protein: CASSPSSSTSWVTEAFF
V gene: TRBV7-8; J gene: TRBJ2-1; clone size: few; CDR3 protein: CASSLGLDNEQFF
V gene: TRBV7-3; J gene: TRBJ2-3; clone size: -; CDR3 protein: CASSLSQGAGDTQYF
V gene: TRBV6-6; J gene: TRBJ2-2; clone size: few; CDR3 protein: CASTTGDTGELFF
V gene: TRBV7-6; J gene: TRBJ2-2; clone size: few; CDR3 protein: CASSFTRLPSTGELFF
V gene: TRBV20-1; J gene: TRBJ1-2; clone size: few; CDR3 protein: CSARGGSRYGYTF
V gene: TRBV12-3/TRBV12-4; J gene: TRBJ2-1; clone size: few; CDR3 protein: CASSGPGLATSNEQFF
V gene: TRBV7-9; J gene: TRBJ2-3; clone size: -; CDR3 protein: CASREGGLSTDTQYF
V gene: TRBV27; J gene: TRBJ1-6; clone size: many; CDR3 protein: CASSSGGGYNSPLHF
V gene: TRBV4-3; J gene: TRBJ2-1; clone size: -; CDR3 protein: CASSQAHRAPYNEQFF
V gene: TRBV6-5; J gene: TRBJ2-2; clone size: -; CDR3 protein: CASSYLSAGPESGTGELFF
V gene: TRBV3-1; J gene: TRBJ2-2; clone size: -; CDR3 protein: CASSPERTGELFF
V gene: TRBV4-1; J gene: TRBJ1-5; clone size: -; CDR3 protein: CASSQVGMNQPQHF
V gene: TRBV6-2/TRBV6-3; J gene: TRBJ2-2; clone size: few; CDR3 protein: CASSPTSGGTGELFF